A single sample is the source of the 27 T cell receptor beta chains below, sequenced in a study of cytomegalovirus exposure and HLA in healthy donors. Profiling relied on immunoSEQ multiplex PCR, and the TCRdb table lists in-frame clones only, not all of them. The table includes about 220,000 clones, 87% detected once. The sequenced sample consisted of PBMCs. Receptor source: a young man in good health and CMV-seronegative.

The chain has TRBV5-4 and TRBJ2-7; D remains ambiguous. This CDR3 comprises 13 residues. The V end lost 1 base, the J end lost 6 bases, and 11 bases lay between the germline ends. Per the germline V gene, CDR1 is SGHNT and CDR2 is YYREEE (reference sequence). The CDR3 spells CASSLTGAIEQYF. CDR3 nucleotide sequence: TGTGCCAGCAGCTTGACCGGAGCAATCGAGCAGTACTTC.

The V gene is TRBV9, the J gene TRBJ2-7; TRBD1 matches at 8 bases. In germline, CDR1 is SGDLS, CDR2 YYNGEE. This CDR3 spans 14 amino acids. J was trimmed by 4 bases and V by 0 bases; bases with no gene match: 3. In nucleotides, the CDR3 is TGTGCCAGCAGCGTAGCAGGGACAGGATACGAGCAGTACTTC. It yields the protein CASSVAGTGYEQYF.

V is TRBV29-1 and J is TRBJ2-7; TRBD1 aligns across 8 bases. V lost 3 bases to trimming and J lost 4 bases; unmatched junction nucleotides: 14. Germline V CDR1 and CDR2: SQVTM, ANQGSEA. The length of the CDR3 is 16 residues. The CDR3 nucleotides read TGCAGCGTTGACCTTCCTGGAGGACAGGGATTGTACGAGCAGTACTTC. It yields the protein CSVDLPGGQGLYEQYF.

J is TRBJ2-7 and V is TRBV11-2; possible D gene TRBD1, 6 bases. V was clipped by 3 bases and J by 6 bases, with 9 bases between them. The CDR3 sequence is 12 residues long. Germline V gene sequence: CDR1 SGHAT, CDR2 FQNNGV. CDR3 residues: CASSLGHFEQYF. In DNA, the CDR3 is TGTGCCAGCAGCTTGGGACACTTCGAGCAGTACTTC.

This sequence joins TRBV7-9 and TRBJ1-5; TRBD1 is a possible D gene (5 bases). V shed 3 bases and J shed 6 bases, with 9 bases lying between them. Germline assignment: CDR1 SEHNR and CDR2 FQNEAQ (reference sequence). There are 13 residues in the CDR3. The CDR3: CASSFQGSQPQHF. Here the CDR3 DNA reads TGTGCCAGCAGCTTCCAGGGAAGTCAGCCCCAGCATTTT.

The chain joins TRBV4-3 to TRBJ2-4; weak D call: TRBD2 (7 bases). From germline, CDR1 is LGHNA and CDR2 YSLEER. The CDR3 extends over 16 amino acids. V was pared by 4 bases and J by 8 bases, with 21 bases between. CDR3 amino acids: CASSRDEGGSAHIQYF. DNA for the CDR3: TGCGCCAGCAGCCGGGATGAGGGGGGGTCTGCTCACATTCAGTACTTC.

This chain connects TRBV27 to TRBJ2-7; TRBD2 matches 14 bases. After removal of 6 bases from V and 6 bases from J, the junction contained 7 bases not matched to a gene. CDR1 and CDR2 from the germline V gene are MNHEY and SMNVEV (reference sequence). The CDR3 is 15 residues long. CDR3 sequence reads: CASSPLGLAGGEQYF. In nucleotides, the CDR3 is TGTGCCAGCAGCCCCCTCGGACTAGCGGGAGGCGAGCAGTACTTC.

The chain couples TRBV19 to TRBJ1-5; 7 nucleotides align to TRBD1. Germline V lookup: CDR1 LNHDA, CDR2 SQIVND (reference sequence). This CDR3 has 16 amino acids. V lost 5 bases, J lost 4 bases, and 11 bases stayed unmatched. The CDR3 sequence is CASSPPGGRGNQPQHF. CDR3 nucleotides: TGTGCCAGTAGTCCCCCGGGTGGCAGGGGGAATCAGCCCCAGCATTTT.

J is TRBJ1-2 and V is TRBV4-3, with 7 bases fitting TRBD1. The trim removed 2 bases at V and 7 bases at J, leaving 7 bases unmatched. The CDR3 consists of 14 residues. The germline V gene encodes CDR1 LGHNA and CDR2 YSLEER. CDR3 coding DNA: TGCGCCAGCAGCCAACGACAGGGCTTCCGTGGCTACACCTTC. This codes for CASSQRQGFRGYTF.

This clone has just one count. The rearrangement joins TRBV2 to TRBJ1-3; the match to TRBD1 covers 7 bases. Germline V gives CDR1 SNHLY, CDR2 FYNNEI. V trimming: 8 bases; J trimming: 2 bases; junction bases outside the gene matches: 3. The CDR3 covers 13 residues. The CDR3 DNA reads as TGTGCCAGCGGACAGGTCGCTGGAAACACCATATATTTT. Protein sequence: CASGQVAGNTIYF.

This chain joins TRBV6-6 and TRBJ2-5; D is uncertain. V lost 5 bases and J 4 bases, leaving 11 bases between the germline ends. Germline CDR1 reads MNHNY; CDR2 reads SVGAGI (reference sequence). The CDR3 loop spans 13 amino acids. The CDR3 sequence: CASSDPNRETQYF. The CDR3 DNA reads TGTGCCAGCAGTGACCCCAACAGAGAGACCCAGTACTTC.

V and J are TRBV9 and TRBJ2-7, with TRBD2 matching over 15 bases. Germline trimming cut 4 bases from V and 9 bases from J; bases unmatched to any gene: 8. This CDR3 is built from 15 residues. CDR1 and CDR2 from the germline V gene are SGDLS and YYNGEE. The CDR3 sequence is CASSPEGLAGGRQYF. The CDR3 DNA follows: TGTGCCAGCAGCCCAGAGGGACTAGCGGGAGGCAGGCAGTACTTC.

V gene TRBV28 combines with J gene TRBJ1-1, with D unresolved. V lost 2 bases and J 4 bases, leaving 8 bases between the germline ends. CDR1 MDHEN and CDR2 SYDVKM come from the germline V gene. This CDR3 spans 13 amino acids. Here the CDR3 DNA reads TGTGCCAGCAGTTTAACCAGTTTCACTGAAGCTTTCTTT. This gives the protein CASSLTSFTEAFF.

This rearrangement joins TRBV4-1 to TRBJ1-3, with D possibly being TRBD1 (6 bases). The CDR3 totals 13 residues. Trimming took off 2 bases at V and 5 bases at J, with 7 bases between the two ends. Germline CDR1 and CDR2: MGHRA and YSYEKL. This CDR3 reads CASSQRDRNTIYF. CDR3 nucleotide sequence: TGCGCCAGCAGCCAACGGGACAGAAACACCATATATTTT.

The chain has TRBV7-8 and TRBJ2-3; 11 bases map to TRBD2. The junction had 5 bases not matched to a gene; V was cut back by 7 bases and J by 5 bases. This CDR3 has 14 residues. The germline V gene encodes CDR1 SGHVS and CDR2 FQNEAQ. The DNA of the CDR3 is TGTGCCAGCACTCCGGGACTAGCGGAAGATACGCAGTATTTT. Translated: CASTPGLAEDTQYF. The full variable domain, rest sourced from reference TRBV7-8 and TRBJ2-3, is GAGVSQSPRYKVAKRGQDVALRCDPISGHVSLFWYQQALGQGPEFLTYFQNEAQLDKSGLPSDRFFAERPEGSVSTLKIQRTQQEDSAVYLCASTPGLAEDTQYFGPGTRLTVL.

The chain couples TRBV7-2 to TRBJ1-1; no definite D call. Germline CDR1 is SGHTA and CDR2 is FQGNSA. V lost 1 base, J lost 4 bases, and 10 bases lay in between. This CDR3 is 14 amino acids long. This CDR3 is CASSLVPTSTEAFF. In DNA, the CDR3 is TGTGCCAGCAGCTTAGTGCCCACAAGCACTGAAGCTTTCTTT.

V and J are TRBV2 and TRBJ1-4, with TRBD1 identical over 7 bases. This CDR3 region has 15 residues. Unmatched junction bases numbered 9, after V lost 6 bases and J lost 5 bases. Germline assignment: CDR1 SNHLY and CDR2 FYNNEI. In DNA, the CDR3 is TGTGCCAGCAGCTCCGGGACAGCTCCGAATGAAAAACTGTTTTTT. Residues: CASSSGTAPNEKLFF.

The J gene is TRBJ2-7, the V gene TRBV7-2; D is possibly TRBD2 (6 bases). V lost 1 base and J 4 bases, leaving 14 bases between the germline ends. This CDR3 has 15 amino acids. Germline lookup yields CDR1 SGHTA and CDR2 FQGNSA. The CDR3: CASSLGRGPPYEQYF. The CDR3 DNA is TGTGCCAGCAGCTTAGGGAGGGGCCCACCGTACGAGCAGTACTTC. The entire variable domain, with the rest obtained from reference TRBV7-2 and TRBJ2-7, is as follows: GAGVSQSPSNKVTEKGKDVELRCDPISGHTALYWYRQSLGQGLEFLIYFQGNSAPDKSGLPSDRFSAERTGGSVSTLTIQRTQQEDSAVYLCASSLGRGPPYEQYFGPGTRLTVT.

This chain links TRBV28 with TRBJ1-3, with a weak D call TRBD1 (6 bases). Germline V lookup: CDR1 MDHEN, CDR2 SYDVKM. Deletions cut 7 bases from V and 4 bases from J, with 11 bases between. The length of the CDR3 is 13 residues. CDR3 sequence: CASIRTVGNTIYF. The CDR3 DNA follows: TGTGCCAGCATCCGGACAGTAGGAAACACCATATATTTT. Together with reference TRBV28 and TRBJ1-3, the CDR3 gives the full variable domain: DVKVTQSSRYLVKRTGEKVFLECVQDMDHENMFWYRQDPGLGLRLIYFSYDVKMKEKGDIPEGYSVSREKKERFSLILESASTNQTSMYLCASIRTVGNTIYFGEGSWLTVV.

The chain recombines TRBV4-3 with TRBJ2-7; TRBD2 is a possible D gene (5 bases). There are 12 residues in the CDR3. The germline CDR1 and CDR2 sequences are LGHNA and YSLEER. The V gene lost 6 bases and the J gene lost 5 bases, with 11 bases spanning the gap. CDR3 nucleotides: TGCGCCAGCAGGGGCGGGCTGGACGAGCAGTACTTC. This gives the protein CASRGGLDEQYF.

J is TRBJ1-2 and V is TRBV7-2; 8 bases are a match to TRBD1. The V and J ends lost 4 bases and 4 bases, in that order; junction bases with no gene match: 5. This CDR3 contains 14 residues. Germline loops: CDR1 SGHTA, CDR2 FQGNSA. CDR3 DNA: TGTGCCAGCAGCTCATGGGGACAGGTCTATGGCTACACCTTC. Amino acid sequence: CASSSWGQVYGYTF.

The CDR3 loop reads CASSYNTYEQYF. The CDR3 DNA reads TGCGCCAGCAGCTACAACACCTACGAGCAGTACTTC. This chain connects TRBV5-1 to TRBJ2-7; D unclear. The CDR3 has 12 amino acids. Trimming took 3 bases from V and 2 from J, leaving 6 bases between them. Germline loops: CDR1 SGHRS, CDR2 YFSETQ. Full variable domain (outside the CDR3, taken from reference TRBV5-1 and TRBJ2-7): KAGVTQTPRYLIKTRGQQVTLSCSPISGHRSVSWYQQTPGQGLQFLFEYFSETQRNKGNFPGRFSGRQFSNSRSEMNVSTLELGDSALYLCASSYNTYEQYFGPGTRLTVT.

The CDR3 bases are TGTGCCAGCAGTGAACCCCCCGGTAGCGTTGAGCAGTACTTC. This gives the protein CASSEPPGSVEQYF. The J gene is TRBJ2-7, the V gene TRBV6-1; tentative D call: TRBD2 (5 bases). Trimming pared 2 bases from V and 7 bases from J, leaving 15 bases between. This CDR3 comprises 14 residues. Germline assignment: CDR1 MNHNS and CDR2 SASEGT.

The chain is built from TRBV2 and TRBJ1-2; D is undetermined. CDR3 length equals 15 residues. The germline V gene encodes CDR1 SNHLY and CDR2 FYNNEI. Trimming pared 4 bases from V and 0 bases from J, leaving 12 bases between. CDR3 nucleotide sequence: TGTGCCAGCAGTGTATCGAGGGTTGCTAACTATGGCTACACCTTC. This codes for CASSVSRVANYGYTF. The entire variable domain, with the rest obtained from reference TRBV2 and TRBJ1-2, is as follows: EPEVTQTPSHQVTQMGQEVILRCVPISNHLYFYWYRQILGQKVEFLVSFYNNEISEKSEIFDDQFSVERPDGSNFTLKIRSTKLEDSAMYFCASSVSRVANYGYTFGSGTRLTVV.

The chain uses TRBV28 and TRBJ2-1; 7 bases fit TRBD2. V lost 0 bases to trimming and J lost 0 bases; unmatched junction nucleotides: 14. From germline, CDR1 is MDHEN and CDR2 SYDVKM. CDR3 size: 20 residues. CDR3 DNA sequence: TGTGCCAGCAGTTTATGGGGGAGGGAACGGAGTCGGAGCTCCTACAATGAGCAGTTCTTC. It specifies CASSLWGRERSRSSYNEQFF.

In DNA, the CDR3 is TGTGCCAGCAACCCGACAGGGGGATATGGCTACACCTTC. This encodes CASNPTGGYGYTF. V and J are TRBV5-4 and TRBJ1-2; 9 nucleotides match TRBD1. Looked up from germline, CDR1 is SGHNT and CDR2 is YYREEE (reference sequence). Germline trimming cut 6 bases from V and 5 bases from J; bases unmatched to any gene: 5. This CDR3 is built from 13 residues. The whole variable domain, remainder taken from reference TRBV5-4 and TRBJ1-2, is ETGVTQSPTHLIKTRGQQVTLRCSSQSGHNTVSWYQQALGQGPQFIFQYYREEENGRGNFPPRFSGLQFPNYSSELNVNALELDDSALYLCASNPTGGYGYTFGSGTRLTVV.

This clone was detected once. The CDR3: CAWIKGKLAGEWGETQYF. The CDR3 nucleotides read TGTGCCTGGATAAAGGGAAAACTGGCGGGAGAGTGGGGAGAGACCCAGTACTTC. This chain links TRBV30 with TRBJ2-5; 7 bases are a match to TRBD2. There are 18 residues in the CDR3. CDR1 and CDR2 from the germline V gene are GTSNPN and SVGIG (reference sequence). V trimming: 4 bases; J trimming: 4 bases; junction bases outside the gene matches: 21. Together with reference TRBV30 and TRBJ2-5, the CDR3 gives the full variable domain: SQTIHQWPATLVQPVGSPLSLECTVEGTSNPNLYWYRQAAGRGLQLLFYSVGIGQISSEVPQNLSASRPQDRQFILSSKKLLLSDSGFYLCAWIKGKLAGEWGETQYFGPGTRLLVL.